The clone carrying this T cell receptor (beta chain) appeared a few times. This entry comes from a study of T cells in Graves' hyperthyroidism and ophthalmopathy. It was RNA transcripts that yielded the amplified TCR beta CDR3 regions. The TCR CDR3 first-round RT-PCR relied on the HTBI primer set. Each CDR3 protein gets one entry after TCRdb re-called the multiplex PCR reads with MiXCR. The profile shows hundreds of thousands of distinct CDR3 sequences, approximately 14% of them singletons. Investigators excluded patients with uncontrolled infection, other autoimmune disease, pregnancy or lactation. On the basis of clinical symptoms, serum thyroxine and TRAb, thyroid ultrasound and orbital computed tomography, diagnoses were made. CDR3 length equals 16 residues. Germline loops: CDR1 SGHTA, CDR2 FQGTGA. Germline trimming cut 5 bases from V and 7 bases from J; bases unmatched to any gene: 13.

The specimen was blood. This receptor was obtained from a young woman with Graves' hyperthyroidism. This rearrangement joins TRBV7-3 to TRBJ2-2; 7 nucleotides align to TRBD2. Here the CDR3 DNA reads TGTGCCAGCAGCGGAACCCCTCGGGGGGTGGGCGGGGAGCTGTTTTTT. Protein: CASSGTPRGVGGELFF.